This section outlines one T cell receptor beta chain sequence together with its context. As yet, its antigen is unknown. Amplification targeted the TCR beta CDR3 regions, with RNA transcripts as the source material. The authors performed first-round RT-PCR with HTBI primers and then a second-round multiplex PCR. TCRdb re-called the multiplex PCR reads through MiXCR, storing one row per CDR3 protein. The sample records around 1.1 million distinct CDR3 sequences, about 36% being singletons. This entry is derived from a study of Graves' ophthalmopathy and Graves' hyperthyroidism. In the study overall: The stable label applied to hyperthyroidism with no ophthalmopathy within 18 months of follow-up. Whole-study results and caveats: A model of 13 signatures distinguished ophthalmopathy from stable hyperthyroidism at approximately 90% sensitivity and 81.08% specificity.

The CDR3 consists of 13 residues. Germline lookup yields CDR1 SGDLS and CDR2 YYNGEE. Trimming removed 3 bases from V and 8 bases from J, with 9 bases in between. Sequencing was done on a sample of peripheral blood or thyroid tissue (not recorded which). The gene calls are TRBV9 and TRBJ2-6; D is possibly TRBD2 (6 bases). This TCR derives from an adult man with Graves' hyperthyroidism. This chain's CDR3 is CASSAGGSNVLTF. The CDR3, as DNA: TGTGCCAGCAGCGCCGGGGGTTCCAACGTCCTGACTTTC.